These 20 T cell receptor beta chains were all obtained from the same sample, sequenced in a study of radiation and T cells in renal cell carcinoma. Specified time point: blood 4 weeks post-SBRT, at nephrectomy. The treatment here: 15 Gy SBRT to primary tumor, nephrectomy 4 weeks later. Generated by immunoSEQ multiplex PCR, the TCRdb table keeps only in-frame clones and is missing some. Counted here are 150,000 to 200,000 clones, approximately 90% occurring once; the ten biggest clones make up 11%. Sequenced here: blood, sampled from a patient whose treatment included radiotherapy and nephrectomy. The receptors come from a woman aged 45-60 years with renal cell carcinoma.

This chain connects TRBV7-8 to TRBJ1-4; tentative D call: TRBD1 (6 bases). Germline V gives CDR1 SGHVS, CDR2 FQNEAQ. V was pared by 1 base and J by 3 bases, with 12 bases between. This CDR3 contains 16 residues. CDR3 residues: CASSLEQGGANEKLFF. The CDR3 coding sequence is TGTGCCAGCAGCTTAGAACAGGGCGGTGCTAATGAAAAACTGTTTTTT.

The chain employs TRBV7-3 and TRBJ2-7; TRBD1 matches 9 bases. The CDR3 is made up of 15 amino acids. CDR1 and CDR2 (germline): SGHTA, FQGTGA. Trimming cost V 2 bases and J 0 bases; bases outside gene matches: 2. CDR3 in DNA: TGTGCCAGCAGCTTACGACAGGGGGACTCCTACGAGCAGTACTTC. Its protein is CASSLRQGDSYEQYF.

The chain's CDR3 is CASSPTGGYGYTF. The DNA for the CDR3 is TGTGCCAGCAGCCCGACAGGGGGCTATGGCTACACCTTC. V gene TRBV6-6 combines with J gene TRBJ1-2, with 9 bases identical to TRBD1. V shed 6 bases, J shed 4 bases, and the junction held 3 bases outside the gene matches. The CDR3 consists of 13 residues. CDR1 MNHNY and CDR2 SVGAGI come from the germline V gene (reference sequence).

The V and J genes are TRBV7-8 and TRBJ1-4; 8 bases fit TRBD1. With 1 base clipped from V and 8 bases from J, the junction kept 9 bases outside the gene matches. The germline V gene encodes CDR1 SGHVS and CDR2 FQNEAQ. The CDR3 runs 16 residues. The CDR3 sequence is CASSLVGGRGREKLFF. In DNA, the CDR3 is TGTGCCAGCAGCTTAGTTGGTGGCAGGGGGCGCGAAAAACTGTTTTTT.

J is TRBJ1-1 and V is TRBV6-1; 10 positions agree with TRBD1. Trimming cost V 4 bases and J 10 bases; bases outside gene matches: 12. This CDR3 has 15 amino acids. Germline V gene sequence: CDR1 MNHNS, CDR2 SASEGT. The CDR3 sequence is CASSATTGGYGGAFF. CDR3 in DNA: TGTGCCAGCAGTGCCACGACAGGGGGCTACGGGGGAGCTTTCTTT.

The V call is TRBV7-2, the J call TRBJ1-6; D is unresolved. V dropped 5 bases and J dropped 8 bases, with 7 bases sitting between them. Germline V gives CDR1 SGHTA, CDR2 FQGNSA. The CDR3 is 12 residues long. The DNA of the CDR3 is TGTGCCAGCAGCCTCCAGGATTCACCCCTCCACTTT. Protein sequence: CASSLQDSPLHF.

This chain uses TRBV7-9 with TRBJ2-5; tentative D call: TRBD2 (5 bases). Trimming removed 1 base from V and 2 bases from J, with 14 bases in between. In germline, CDR1 is SEHNR, CDR2 FQNEAQ (reference sequence). This CDR3 comprises 16 residues. The CDR3 bases are TGTGCCAGCAGCTTAGTAGCCGGACCGGGGCAAGAGACCCAGTACTTC. Translation: CASSLVAGPGQETQYF.

V usage is TRBV5-4 and J usage is TRBJ1-2; 10 bases are shared with TRBD1. V lost 0 bases to trimming and J lost 2 bases; unmatched junction nucleotides: 4. The CDR3 has 16 residues. Germline loops: CDR1 SGHNT, CDR2 YYREEE (reference sequence). DNA for the CDR3: TGTGCCAGCAGCTTGGCTCTGACAGGGGGCAACTATGGCTACACCTTC. Translation gives CASSLALTGGNYGYTF.

This clone occurred once. The chain joins TRBV6-1 to TRBJ1-3, with D maybe TRBD1 (6 bases). Trimming cost V 11 bases and J 3 bases, with 11 bases left between them. The CDR3 contains 12 residues. Germline V gene lookup returns CDR1 MNHNS and CDR2 SASEGT. The CDR3 DNA is TGTGCCGCGAGGGGGGTTGGAAACACCATATATTTT. It translates to CAARGVGNTIYF.

The genes are TRBV7-9 and TRBJ2-2, with D possibly being TRBD1 (6 bases). The germline V and J ends were trimmed by 5 bases and 8 bases, with 9 bases remaining between them. Germline CDR1 and CDR2: SEHNR and FQNEAQ (reference sequence). This CDR3 has 12 residues. The CDR3 nucleotides are TGTGCCAGCAGCCCAGGACAGGGGGAGCTGTTTTTT. Translation gives CASSPGQGELFF.

CDR3 amino acids: CASGNEPNYGYTF. In DNA, the CDR3 is TGTGCTAGTGGCAACGAACCTAACTATGGCTACACCTTC. V and J are TRBV12-5 and TRBJ1-2, with D unclear. Trimming cost V 6 bases and J 0 bases, with 8 bases left between them. The CDR3 has 13 residues. Germline V gene sequence: CDR1 LGHNT, CDR2 FRNRAP.

The chain joins TRBV7-2 to TRBJ2-3, with a weak D call TRBD2 (5 bases). Germline V gene data show CDR1 as SGHTA and CDR2 as FQGNSA. This CDR3 has 13 residues. V was pared by 1 base and J by 3 bases, with 5 bases between. The CDR3 spells CASSLERTDTQYF. The DNA for the CDR3 is TGTGCCAGCAGCTTAGAGCGGACAGATACGCAGTATTTT.

The chain employs TRBV7-9 and TRBJ1-4, with 8 bases matching TRBD1. Trimming removed 4 bases from V and 0 bases from J; junction bases left unmatched: 4. CDR1 and CDR2 (germline): SEHNR, FQNEAQ (reference sequence). The CDR3 loop spans 16 amino acids. CDR3 loop: CASSSGQGATNEKLFF. The CDR3 nucleotides read TGTGCCAGCAGCTCCGGACAGGGAGCAACTAATGAAAAACTGTTTTTT.

The V and J genes are TRBV7-8 and TRBJ1-6; 7 bases align to TRBD1. The CDR3 runs 13 residues. V shed 3 bases, J shed 8 bases, and the junction held 1 base outside the gene matches. The germline gives CDR1 SGHVS, CDR2 FQNEAQ. This CDR3 reads CASSFRGDSPLHF. In DNA, the CDR3 is TGTGCCAGCAGCTTCAGGGGGGATTCACCCCTCCACTTT.

CDR3 residues: CASSLIQGNTGELFF. Here the CDR3 DNA reads TGCGCCAGCAGCTTGATACAGGGAAACACCGGGGAGCTGTTTTTT. The chain combines TRBV5-1 with TRBJ2-2, with a weak D call TRBD1 (6 bases). Germline CDR1 and CDR2: SGHRS and YFSETQ. There are 15 residues in the CDR3. Trimming stripped 1 base from V and 2 bases from J, with 9 bases between. The complete variable domain, with remaining parts taken from reference TRBV5-1 and TRBJ2-2, reads KAGVTQTPRYLIKTRGQQVTLSCSPISGHRSVSWYQQTPGQGLQFLFEYFSETQRNKGNFPGRFSGRQFSNSRSEMNVSTLELGDSALYLCASSLIQGNTGELFFGEGSRLTVL.

CDR3 region: CASRSSGSKGETQYF. The CDR3 nucleotides read TGTGCCAGCAGATCTAGCGGGTCGAAGGGGGAGACCCAGTACTTC. This chain uses TRBV2 with TRBJ2-5; 8 bases line up with TRBD2. Germline trimming cut 6 bases from V and 5 bases from J; bases unmatched to any gene: 11. This CDR3 comprises 15 residues. Germline V gene sequence: CDR1 SNHLY, CDR2 FYNNEI.

The chain has TRBV7-6 and TRBJ1-6; D is unclear. Per germline, CDR1 SGHVS and CDR2 FNYEAQ. The V and J ends lost 2 bases and 6 bases respectively, with 8 bases between them. The CDR3 contains 14 residues. In nucleotides, the CDR3 is TGTGCCAGCAGCTTACAGGCGCTTAATTCACCCCTCCACTTT. Residues: CASSLQALNSPLHF.

V and J are TRBV7-9 and TRBJ2-2, with 8 bases fitting TRBD1. The germline CDR1 and CDR2 sequences are SEHNR and FQNEAQ (reference sequence). This CDR3 has 15 residues. V shed 5 bases, J shed 4 bases, and the junction held 6 bases outside the gene matches. In DNA form, the CDR3 reads TGTGCCAGCAGCCATCGGACAGGGTCCACCGGGGAGCTGTTTTTT. Its protein is CASSHRTGSTGELFF.

DNA of the CDR3: TGCGCCAGCAGTGTATCTCGCGAGCGTGGCTACACCTTC. Translated, it gives CASSVSRERGYTF. V is TRBV5-1 and J is TRBJ1-2; D unclear. V dropped 5 bases and J dropped 7 bases, with 15 bases sitting between them. Germline V CDR1 and CDR2: SGHRS, YFSETQ. The length of the CDR3 is 13 residues.

A word on this clone: A junction boundary mismatches the germline segment, possibly from a read error. This chain connects TRBV7-9 to TRBJ2-7, with TRBD2 matching 9 bases. The CDR3 length is 14 residues. From germline, CDR1 is SEHNR and CDR2 FQNEAQ (reference sequence). The CDR3 is CASRLAGVANEQYF. CDR3 in DNA: TGTGCCAGCAGGTTAGCGGGGGTAGCCAACGAGCAGTACTTC.